This TCR beta chain was recovered during a study of patients and donors after allogeneic stem cell transplantation. TCRdb passed the RT-PCR reads through MiXCR, listing each CDR3 protein once. Counted here are about a million distinct CDR3 sequences, more than 15% occurring once; the ten biggest clones make up 5% to 6.5%. The CDR3 totals 15 residues. Deletions cut 4 bases from V and 3 bases from J, with 15 bases between. In germline, CDR1 is LGHNA, CDR2 YSLEER. Material: blood, either unsorted or a sorted T cell fraction (not recorded which). The TCR originated in a human donor who was either an allogeneic HSCT recipient or a stem cell or donor lymphocyte infusion donor (not recorded which). It is not recorded whose cells these are; they may come from a transplant donor. The chain is built from TRBV4-3 and TRBJ2-5, with no clear D. The DNA for the CDR3 is TGCGCCAGCAGCCGCCAAATGGGCCGCGAAGAGACCCAGTACTTC. It is translated as CASSRQMGREETQYF.